These 4 T cell receptor beta chains were all obtained from the same sample, sequenced in a study of OX40 agonist ivuxolimab in advanced cancers. Libraries were prepared by immunoSEQ multiplex PCR; TCRdb keeps only in-frame clonotypes and omits some of them. Among tens of thousands of clones listed, more than 70% were seen once. The source material was CD4+ or CD8+ T cells sorted from blood, sampled in a trial of the OX40 agonist ivuxolimab. The source of these receptors is an adult with an advanced solid tumor such as melanoma, head and neck, liver or kidney cancer.

The rearrangement joins TRBV5-4 to TRBJ1-2, with D hard to call. Germline V gene lookup returns CDR1 SGHNT and CDR2 YYREEE (reference sequence). V was cut by 0 bases and J by 8 bases, with 11 bases left in between. The CDR3 covers 13 residues. The CDR3 here is CASSLAGDPGYTF. The CDR3 DNA follows: TGTGCCAGCAGCTTGGCCGGAGACCCAGGCTACACCTTC. The full variable domain, its missing parts supplied by reference TRBV5-4 and TRBJ1-2, is ETGVTQSPTHLIKTRGQQVTLRCSSQSGHNTVSWYQQALGQGPQFIFQYYREEENGRGNFPPRFSGLQFPNYSSELNVNALELDDSALYLCASSLAGDPGYTFGSGTRLTVV.

The chain couples TRBV6-1 to TRBJ2-3; no clear D. The CDR3 sequence is 13 residues long. Germline values: CDR1 MNHNS, CDR2 SASEGT. V was cut by 0 bases and J by 8 bases, with 9 bases left in between. CDR3 DNA sequence: TGTGCCAGCAGTGAAGCGAGGCCCTCTACGCAGTATTTT. Its translation is CASSEARPSTQYF.

V and J are TRBV29-1 and TRBJ1-5, with D tentatively TRBD1 (6 bases). Per germline, CDR1 SQVTM and CDR2 ANQGSEA. The CDR3 covers 12 residues. Trimming shortened V by 6 bases and J by 5 bases, and 11 bases separated the two germline ends. The CDR3 sequence: CSVQGGDQPQHF. The CDR3, as DNA: TGCAGCGTACAGGGCGGGGATCAGCCCCAGCATTTT.

This sequence joins TRBV2 and TRBJ2-2; D unclear. Germline loops: CDR1 SNHLY, CDR2 FYNNEI. The length of the CDR3 is 13 residues. Trimming took off 6 bases at V and 4 bases at J, with 9 bases between the two ends. The CDR3 DNA follows: TGTGCCAGCAGAGTCAGCTTCACCGGGGAGCTGTTTTTT. It specifies CASRVSFTGELFF.